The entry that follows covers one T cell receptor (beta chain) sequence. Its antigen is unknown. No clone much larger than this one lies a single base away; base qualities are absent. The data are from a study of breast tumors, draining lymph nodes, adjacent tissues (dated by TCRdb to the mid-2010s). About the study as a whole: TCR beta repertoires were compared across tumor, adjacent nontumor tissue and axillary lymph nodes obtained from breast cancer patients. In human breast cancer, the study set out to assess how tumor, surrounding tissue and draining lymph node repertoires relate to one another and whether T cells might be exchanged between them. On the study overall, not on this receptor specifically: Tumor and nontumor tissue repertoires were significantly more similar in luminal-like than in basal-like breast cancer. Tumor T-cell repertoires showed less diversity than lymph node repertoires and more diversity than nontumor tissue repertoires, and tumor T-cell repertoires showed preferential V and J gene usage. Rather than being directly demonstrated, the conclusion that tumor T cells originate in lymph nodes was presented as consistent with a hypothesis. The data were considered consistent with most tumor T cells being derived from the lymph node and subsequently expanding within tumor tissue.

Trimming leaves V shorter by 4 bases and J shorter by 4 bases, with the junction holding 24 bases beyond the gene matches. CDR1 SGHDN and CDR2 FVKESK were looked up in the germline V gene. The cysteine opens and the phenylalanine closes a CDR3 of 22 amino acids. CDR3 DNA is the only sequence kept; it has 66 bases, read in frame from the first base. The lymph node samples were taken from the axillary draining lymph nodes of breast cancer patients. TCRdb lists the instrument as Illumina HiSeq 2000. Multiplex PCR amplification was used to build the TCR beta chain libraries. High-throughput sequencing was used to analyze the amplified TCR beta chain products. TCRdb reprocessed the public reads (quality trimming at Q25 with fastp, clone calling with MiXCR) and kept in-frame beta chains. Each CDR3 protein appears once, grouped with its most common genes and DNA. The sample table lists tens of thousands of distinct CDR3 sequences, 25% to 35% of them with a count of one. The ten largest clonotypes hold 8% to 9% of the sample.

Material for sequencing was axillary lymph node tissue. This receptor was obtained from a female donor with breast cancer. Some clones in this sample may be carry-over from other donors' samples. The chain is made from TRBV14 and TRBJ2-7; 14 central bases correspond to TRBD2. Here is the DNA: TGTGCCAGCAGCCCCAGACATTTCGGGACTAGCGGGAGTCTAGCGGGGATATACGAGCAGTACTTC. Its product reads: CASSPRHFGTSGSLAGIYEQYF.